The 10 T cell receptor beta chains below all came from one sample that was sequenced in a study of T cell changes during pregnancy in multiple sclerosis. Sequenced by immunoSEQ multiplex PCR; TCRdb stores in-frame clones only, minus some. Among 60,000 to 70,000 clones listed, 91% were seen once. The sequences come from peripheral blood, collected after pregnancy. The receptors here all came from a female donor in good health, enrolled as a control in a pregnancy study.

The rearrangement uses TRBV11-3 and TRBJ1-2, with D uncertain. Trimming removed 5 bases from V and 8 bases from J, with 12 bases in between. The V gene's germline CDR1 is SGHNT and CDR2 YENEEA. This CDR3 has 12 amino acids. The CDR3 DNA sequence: TGTGCCAGCAGCCAGCTCGGGTACGGCTACACCTTC. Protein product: CASSQLGYGYTF.

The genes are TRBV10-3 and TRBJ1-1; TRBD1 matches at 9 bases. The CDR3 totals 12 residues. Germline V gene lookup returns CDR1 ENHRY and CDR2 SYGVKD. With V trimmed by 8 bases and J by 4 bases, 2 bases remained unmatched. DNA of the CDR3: TGTGCCATCGGGGGACAGGGCACTGAAGCTTTCTTT. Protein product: CAIGGQGTEAFF.

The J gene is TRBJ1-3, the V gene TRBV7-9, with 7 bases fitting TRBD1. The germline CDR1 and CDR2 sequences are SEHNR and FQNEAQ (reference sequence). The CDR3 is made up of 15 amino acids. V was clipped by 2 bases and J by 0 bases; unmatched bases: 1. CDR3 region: CASSLTGASGNTIYF. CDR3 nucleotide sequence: TGTGCCAGCAGCTTAACAGGGGCCTCTGGAAACACCATATATTTT.

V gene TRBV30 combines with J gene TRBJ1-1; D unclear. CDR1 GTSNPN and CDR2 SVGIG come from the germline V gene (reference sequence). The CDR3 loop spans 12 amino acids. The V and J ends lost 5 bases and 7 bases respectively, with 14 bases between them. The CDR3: CAWARLRFEAFF. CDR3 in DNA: TGTGCCTGGGCACGCTTGAGGTTTGAAGCTTTCTTT. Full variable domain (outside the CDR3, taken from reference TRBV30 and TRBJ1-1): SQTIHQWPATLVQPVGSPLSLECTVEGTSNPNLYWYRQAAGRGLQLLFYSVGIGQISSEVPQNLSASRPQDRQFILSSKKLLLSDSGFYLCAWARLRFEAFFGQGTRLTVV.

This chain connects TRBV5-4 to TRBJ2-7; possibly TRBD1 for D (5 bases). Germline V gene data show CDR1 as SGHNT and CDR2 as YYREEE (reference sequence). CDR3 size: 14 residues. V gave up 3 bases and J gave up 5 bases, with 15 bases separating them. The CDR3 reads CASSYTLGADEQYF. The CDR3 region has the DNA TGTGCCAGCAGCTACACATTAGGGGCGGACGAGCAGTACTTC.

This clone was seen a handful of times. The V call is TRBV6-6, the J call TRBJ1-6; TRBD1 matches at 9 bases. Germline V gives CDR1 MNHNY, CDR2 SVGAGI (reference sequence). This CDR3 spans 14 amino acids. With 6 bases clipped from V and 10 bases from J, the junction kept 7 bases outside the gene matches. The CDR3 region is CASRPGQGYSPLHF. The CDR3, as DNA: TGTGCCAGCAGGCCGGGACAGGGATACTCACCCCTCCACTTT.

The CDR3 coding sequence is TGTGCCAGCAGCTGGGACAGGGAAGGAGAAAAACTGTTTTTT. This encodes CASSWDREGEKLFF. V is TRBV11-1 and J is TRBJ1-4; TRBD1 aligns across 9 bases. V was pared by 4 bases and J by 8 bases, with 5 bases of the junction left unmatched. From germline, CDR1 is SGHAT and CDR2 FQDESV (reference sequence). The CDR3 consists of 14 residues. Filled out from reference TRBV11-1 and TRBJ1-4, the complete variable domain reads EAEVAQSPRYKITEKSQAVAFWCDPISGHATLYWYRQILGQGPELLVQFQDESVVDDSQLPKDRFSAERLKGVDSTLKIQPAELGDSAMYLCASSWDREGEKLFFGSGTQLSVL.

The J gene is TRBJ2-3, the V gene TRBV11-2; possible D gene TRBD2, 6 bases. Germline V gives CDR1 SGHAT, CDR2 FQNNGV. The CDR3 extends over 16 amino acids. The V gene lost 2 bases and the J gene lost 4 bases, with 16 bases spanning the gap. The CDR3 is CASSLSRGGGADTQYF. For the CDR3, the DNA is TGTGCCAGCAGCTTATCGCGGGGCGGAGGGGCAGATACGCAGTATTTT.

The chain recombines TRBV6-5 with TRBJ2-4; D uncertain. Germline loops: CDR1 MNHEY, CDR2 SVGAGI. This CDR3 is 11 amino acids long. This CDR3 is CASQFKNIQYF. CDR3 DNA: TGTGCGTCTCAGTTCAAAAACATTCAGTACTTC.

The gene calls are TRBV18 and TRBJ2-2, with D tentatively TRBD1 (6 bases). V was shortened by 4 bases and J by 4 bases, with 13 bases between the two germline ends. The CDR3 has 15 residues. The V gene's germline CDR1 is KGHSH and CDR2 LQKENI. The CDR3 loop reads CASSHRVSSTGELFF. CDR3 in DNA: TGTGCCAGCTCACACAGGGTATCTAGCACCGGGGAGCTGTTTTTT.